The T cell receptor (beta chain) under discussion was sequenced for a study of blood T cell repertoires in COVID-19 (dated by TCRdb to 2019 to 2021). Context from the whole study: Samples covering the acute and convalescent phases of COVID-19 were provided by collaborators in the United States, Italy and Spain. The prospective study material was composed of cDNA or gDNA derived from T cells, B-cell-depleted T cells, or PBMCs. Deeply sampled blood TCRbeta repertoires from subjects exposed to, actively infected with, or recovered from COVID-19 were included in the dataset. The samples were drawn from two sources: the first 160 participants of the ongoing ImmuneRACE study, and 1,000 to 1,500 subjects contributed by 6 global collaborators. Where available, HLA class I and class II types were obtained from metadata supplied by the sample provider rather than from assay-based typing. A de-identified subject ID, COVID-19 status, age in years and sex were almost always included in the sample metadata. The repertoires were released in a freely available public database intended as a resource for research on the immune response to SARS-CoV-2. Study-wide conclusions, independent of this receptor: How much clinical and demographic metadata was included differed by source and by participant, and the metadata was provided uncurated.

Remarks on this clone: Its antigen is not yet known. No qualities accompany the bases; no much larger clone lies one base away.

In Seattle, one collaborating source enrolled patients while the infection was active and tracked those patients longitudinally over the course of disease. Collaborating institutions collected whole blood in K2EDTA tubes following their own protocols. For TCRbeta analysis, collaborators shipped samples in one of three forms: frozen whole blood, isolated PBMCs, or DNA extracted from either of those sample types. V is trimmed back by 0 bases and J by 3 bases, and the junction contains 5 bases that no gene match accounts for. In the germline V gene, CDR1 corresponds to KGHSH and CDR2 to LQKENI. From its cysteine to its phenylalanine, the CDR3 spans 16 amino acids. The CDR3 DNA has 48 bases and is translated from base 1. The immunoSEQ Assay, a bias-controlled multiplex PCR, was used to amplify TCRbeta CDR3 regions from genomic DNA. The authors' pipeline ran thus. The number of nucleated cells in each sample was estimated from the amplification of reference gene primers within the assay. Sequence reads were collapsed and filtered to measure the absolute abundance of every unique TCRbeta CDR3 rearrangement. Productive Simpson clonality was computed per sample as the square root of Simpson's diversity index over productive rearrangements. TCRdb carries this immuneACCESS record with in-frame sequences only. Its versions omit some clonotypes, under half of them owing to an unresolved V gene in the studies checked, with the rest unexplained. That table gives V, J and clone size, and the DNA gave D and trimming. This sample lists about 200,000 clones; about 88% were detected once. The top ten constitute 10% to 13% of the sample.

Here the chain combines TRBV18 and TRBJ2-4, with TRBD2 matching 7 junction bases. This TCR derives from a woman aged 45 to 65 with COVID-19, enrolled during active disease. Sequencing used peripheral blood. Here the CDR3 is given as CASSPPGGPIKNIQYF. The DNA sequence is TGTGCCAGCTCACCACCGGGAGGGCCCATCAAAAACATTCAGTACTTC.